One and the same sample provided the 22 T cell receptor beta chains below, sequenced in a study of Graves' ophthalmopathy and Graves' hyperthyroidism listed by TCRdb under 2018. The listed sequencing device is Illumina HiSeq 2000. TCR beta CDR3 regions were amplified from RNA transcripts for repertoire sequencing. HTBI primers and the Qiagen OneStep RT-PCR kit were used in a first-round RT-PCR, which was followed by a second-round multiplex PCR, size selection and purification. In TCRdb, the public reads were trimmed at Q25 with fastp and aligned with MiXCR, with productive beta chains retained. Entries are consolidated by CDR3 protein sequence, retaining the most common genes and DNA. A total of hundreds of thousands of distinct CDR3 sequences appear in this sample, 20% to 25% of them only once. Roughly 6.9% of the sample is in the top ten clones. The sequencing sample was made of peripheral blood. The receptors here all came from a young woman with stable Graves' hyperthyroidism. Some clones in this sample may be carry-over from other donors' samples. Donor details come from another sample of the same person, matched by shared clones.

At least ten counts were recorded for this clonotype. The chain couples TRBV2 to TRBJ1-5, with D perhaps TRBD1 (5 bases). Trimming stripped 1 base from V and 7 bases from J, with 14 bases between. CDR1 is SNHLY and CDR2 is FYNNEI in the germline V gene. This CDR3 spans 15 amino acids. The CDR3 bases are TGTGCCAGCAGTGAAGTTTCGGGGACGAAACAGCCCCAGCATTTT. Its translation is CASSEVSGTKQPQHF.

This clonotype was counted only a few times. The V gene is TRBV20-1, the J gene TRBJ2-2; the match to TRBD2 covers 9 bases. The CDR3 has 14 residues. Germline V gene lookup returns CDR1 DFQATT and CDR2 SNEGSKA (reference sequence). The V and J ends lost 6 bases and 7 bases, in that order; junction bases with no gene match: 9. This chain's CDR3 is CSAKARGGDGELFF. The DNA for the CDR3 is TGCAGTGCAAAGGCGCGGGGGGGTGACGGGGAGCTGTTTTTT.

This clonotype has ten or more counts. The chain has TRBV20-1 and TRBJ1-5, with D unresolved. The germline gives CDR1 DFQATT, CDR2 SNEGSKA (reference sequence). This CDR3 is built from 14 residues. Trimming stripped 2 bases from V and 6 bases from J, with 14 bases between. CDR3 nucleotides: TGCAGTGCTAGAACCGGGTCCGGAGGTCAGCCCCAGCATTTT. Translation gives CSARTGSGGQPQHF.

This clonotype was observed many times. The J gene is TRBJ1-1, the V gene TRBV6-5; no firm D call. The germline gives CDR1 MNHEY, CDR2 SVGAGI. The CDR3 is 13 amino acids. The V end was cut by 2 bases, the J end by 1 base, with 5 bases between. The CDR3 DNA is TGTGCCAGCAGTTACATACAGAACACTGAAGCTTTCTTT. Translation gives CASSYIQNTEAFF.

This clonotype appeared many times. The chain is built from TRBV6-1 and TRBJ2-5, with a possible D match to TRBD1 (5 bases). V gave up 4 bases and J gave up 1 base, with 7 bases separating them. The CDR3 extends over 13 amino acids. From germline, CDR1 is MNHNS and CDR2 SASEGT. The CDR3 is CASSGQSQETQYF. CDR3 DNA sequence: TGTGCCAGCAGTGGACAGAGCCAAGAGACCCAGTACTTC.

This clonotype came up a few times. The chain employs TRBV3-1 and TRBJ1-1; D gene uncertain. The CDR3 is 14 amino acids. V lost 0 bases and J 4 bases, leaving 9 bases between the germline ends. Germline assignment: CDR1 LGHDT and CDR2 YNNKEL (reference sequence). The CDR3 spells CASSQDVRGTEAFF. The CDR3 nucleotides are TGTGCCAGCAGCCAAGATGTCCGGGGCACTGAAGCTTTCTTT.

This sequence joins TRBV12-3 or TRBV12-4 and TRBJ1-1; D is unresolved. The germline V and J ends were trimmed by 1 base and 5 bases, with 11 bases remaining between them. CDR3 length: 14 residues. The CDR3 DNA reads TGTGCCAGCAGTTTAGGACCCGCGAGTACTGAAGCTTTCTTT. Its protein is CASSLGPASTEAFF.

The sample holds many counts of this clonotype. The chain recombines TRBV6-1 with TRBJ1-5; D perhaps matches TRBD1 (6 bases). Trimming pared 4 bases from V and 3 bases from J, leaving 13 bases between. Germline assignment: CDR1 MNHNS and CDR2 SASEGT. CDR3 size: 15 residues. CDR3 nucleotide sequence: TGTGCCAGCAGTGGAAACAGGGTGGTCAATCAGCCCCAGCATTTT. Translated: CASSGNRVVNQPQHF.

This clonotype was seen a handful of times. Written as DNA, the CDR3 is TGCGCCAGCAGCCCCGAGGGTGACACCGGGGAGCTGTTTTTT. This encodes CASSPEGDTGELFF. The gene calls are TRBV5-1 and TRBJ2-2, with a tentative D call TRBD2 (5 bases). The CDR3 is 14 amino acids. V lost 4 bases to trimming and J lost 3 bases, with 10 bases between them. CDR1 and CDR2 (germline): SGHRS, YFSETQ.

The genes are TRBV6-1 and TRBJ2-5; D possibly corresponds to TRBD2 (6 bases). The CDR3 contains 13 residues. Germline assignment: CDR1 MNHNS and CDR2 SASEGT. V was pared by 10 bases and J by 3 bases, with 15 bases between. The CDR3 spells CAIAQRAKETQYF. Here the CDR3 DNA reads TGTGCCATCGCCCAGCGGGCCAAAGAGACCCAGTACTTC.

This clonotype was counted ten times or more. The rearrangement joins TRBV27 to TRBJ2-7; D is undetermined. This CDR3 comprises 11 residues. V lost 7 bases and J 5 bases, leaving 9 bases between the germline ends. Germline CDR1 reads MNHEY; CDR2 reads SMNVEV (reference sequence). The CDR3 spells CASTHFDEQYF. In DNA, the CDR3 is TGTGCCAGCACCCATTTCGACGAGCAGTACTTC.

The gene calls are TRBV28 and TRBJ2-7; D not certain. V was shortened by 11 bases and J by 6 bases, with 8 bases between the two germline ends. CDR3 length: 9 residues. Germline loops: CDR1 MDHEN, CDR2 SYDVKM. Here the CDR3 reads CAAGREQYF. CDR3 DNA: TGTGCCGCCGGCCGCGAGCAGTACTTC. Filled out from reference TRBV28 and TRBJ2-7, the complete variable domain reads DVKVTQSSRYLVKRTGEKVFLECVQDMDHENMFWYRQDPGLGLRLIYFSYDVKMKEKGDIPEGYSVSREKKERFSLILESASTNQTSMYLCAAGREQYFGPGTRLTVT.

This clonotype was picked up many times. The chain's CDR3 is CASSPGDSIYEQYF. The CDR3 DNA follows: TGTGCCAGCAGTCCGGGGGACTCGATCTACGAGCAGTACTTC. The J gene is TRBJ2-7, the V gene TRBV27, with TRBD2 as a possible D gene (6 bases). V lost 5 bases to trimming and J lost 3 bases, with 14 bases between them. The CDR3 spans 14 residues. CDR1 and CDR2 from the germline V gene are MNHEY and SMNVEV (reference sequence).

In its sample, this clonotype was seen many times. This rearrangement joins TRBV6-5 to TRBJ2-5; possibly TRBD2 for D (5 bases). Germline lookup yields CDR1 MNHEY and CDR2 SVGAGI. The CDR3 is made up of 15 amino acids. V shed 2 bases and J shed 3 bases, with 13 bases lying between them. CDR3 residues: CASSYSRTHKETQYF. The CDR3 DNA is TGTGCCAGCAGTTACAGCCGGACTCATAAAGAGACCCAGTACTTC.

This clonotype was observed at least ten times. This chain joins TRBV20-1 and TRBJ2-7, with D tentatively TRBD1 or TRBD2 (5 bases each). The CDR3 is 15 residues long. The germline CDR1 and CDR2 sequences are DFQATT and SNEGSKA (reference sequence). Trimming shortened V by 1 base and J by 7 bases, and 20 bases separated the two germline ends. The CDR3 region has the DNA TGCAGTGCTAGAGGGCCCAGGGACGCTAGTGGTGAGCAGTACTTC. Its protein product is CSARGPRDASGEQYF.

V gene TRBV6-5 combines with J gene TRBJ1-2; no definite D call. Germline V gives CDR1 MNHEY, CDR2 SVGAGI. The germline V and J ends were trimmed by 0 bases and 8 bases, with 13 bases remaining between them. This CDR3 has 14 amino acids. In DNA form, the CDR3 reads TGTGCCAGCAGTTACTCCCGGGCTAGCCCCGGCTACACCTTC. It codes for CASSYSRASPGYTF.

This clonotype has a count of ten or more. The J gene is TRBJ2-7, the V gene TRBV19; 7 bases are a match to TRBD1. CDR1 is LNHDA and CDR2 is SQIVND in the germline V gene (reference sequence). The CDR3 contains 12 residues. After removal of 9 bases from V and 5 bases from J, the junction contained 7 bases not matched to a gene. CDR3 coding DNA: TGTGCCAGCCAAGGGGGCGAGAACGAGCAGTACTTC. It specifies CASQGGENEQYF.

This clonotype was counted at least ten times. This sequence joins TRBV12-3 or TRBV12-4 and TRBJ2-2; 10 bases fit TRBD1. V shed 6 bases and J 1 base; nucleotides not matched to a gene: 8. The CDR3 length is 17 residues. The CDR3 DNA follows: TGTGCCAGCAGCGAATTGACAGGGGGCGAGAACACCGGGGAGCTGTTTTTT. Its translation: CASSELTGGENTGELFF.

The chain joins TRBV4-1 to TRBJ2-5; 11 nucleotides line up with TRBD1. Germline loops: CDR1 MGHRA, CDR2 YSYEKL. V lost 0 bases, J lost 4 bases, and 4 bases stayed unmatched. The CDR3 sequence is 16 residues long. This chain's CDR3 is CASSQEGQGVGETQYF. Here the CDR3 DNA reads TGCGCCAGCAGCCAAGAGGGACAGGGGGTAGGAGAGACCCAGTACTTC.

This clonotype was picked up many times. One end of the junction is discordant with germline, which a read error may explain. The chain recombines TRBV20-1 with TRBJ2-5, with 14 bases fitting TRBD2. The V gene's germline CDR1 is DFQATT and CDR2 SNEGSKA (reference sequence). CDR3 size: 12 residues. This chain's CDR3 is CSAGTSGGAPLF. The DNA for the CDR3 is TGCAGTGCTGGGACTAGCGGGGGAGCTCCACTGTTC.

This clonotype was found many times. V gene TRBV12-3 or TRBV12-4 combines with J gene TRBJ2-7, with TRBD2 identical over 7 bases. After removal of 6 bases from V and 0 bases from J, the junction contained 8 bases not matched to a gene. The CDR3 extends over 15 amino acids. The CDR3 coding sequence is TGTGCCAGCAGGGGAGGGAGTTGGGGCTCCTACGAGCAGTACTTC. It specifies CASRGGSWGSYEQYF.

This clonotype was seen at least ten times. V usage is TRBV12-3 or TRBV12-4 and J usage is TRBJ1-2; 7 bases are a match to TRBD1. The ends lost 6 bases at V and 7 bases at J; junction bases unmatched: 8. The CDR3 is 13 residues long. This chain's CDR3 is CASSPGTGAGYTF. The CDR3 DNA reads as TGTGCCAGCAGCCCAGGAACAGGGGCTGGCTACACCTTC.